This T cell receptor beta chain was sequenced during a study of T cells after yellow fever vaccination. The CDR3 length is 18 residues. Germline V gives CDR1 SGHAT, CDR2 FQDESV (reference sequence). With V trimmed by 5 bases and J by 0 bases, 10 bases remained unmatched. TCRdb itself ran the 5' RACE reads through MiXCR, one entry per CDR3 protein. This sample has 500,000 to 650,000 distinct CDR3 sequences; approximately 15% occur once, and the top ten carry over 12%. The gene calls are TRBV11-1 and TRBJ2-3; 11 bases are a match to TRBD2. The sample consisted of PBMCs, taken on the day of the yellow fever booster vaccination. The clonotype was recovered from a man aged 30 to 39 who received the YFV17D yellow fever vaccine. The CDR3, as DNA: TGTGCCAGCAGCACGACTAGCGGGACGGCCTATAGCACAGATACGCAGTATTTT. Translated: CASSTTSGTAYSTDTQYF.